Shown below are 14 T cell receptor beta chains from a single sample sequenced in a study of cytomegalovirus exposure and HLA in healthy donors. The PCR employed 60 Vbeta primers together with 13 Jbeta primers. Using immunoSEQ multiplex PCR, the repertoire was profiled, and TCRdb retains in-frame clones only, with some absent. The sample yields under 90,000 clones, approximately 70% seen once. Sequenced material: PBMCs. The receptors stem from a woman in her fifties or sixties in good health and CMV-seropositive.

The chain joins TRBV7-8 to TRBJ2-1; 15 bases are shared with TRBD2. The CDR3 is 16 residues long. Germline trimming cut 5 bases from V and 9 bases from J; bases unmatched to any gene: 8. The germline CDR1 and CDR2 sequences are SGHVS and FQNEAQ. CDR3 protein: CASSLGLAGGLREQFF. The CDR3 DNA reads as TGTGCCAGCAGCCTGGGACTAGCGGGGGGATTACGTGAGCAGTTCTTC.

V usage is TRBV6-1 and J usage is TRBJ1-5, with 8 bases fitting TRBD1. The CDR3 is made up of 16 amino acids. V trimming: 3 bases; J trimming: 5 bases; junction bases outside the gene matches: 9. Germline lookup yields CDR1 MNHNS and CDR2 SASEGT. CDR3 sequence reads: CASSEESGGGHQPQHF. CDR3 DNA sequence: TGTGCCAGCAGTGAGGAATCAGGGGGCGGTCATCAGCCCCAGCATTTT.

The chain employs TRBV9 and TRBJ1-5; D gene uncertain. Germline lookup yields CDR1 SGDLS and CDR2 YYNGEE. V was cut by 10 bases and J by 1 base, with 9 bases left in between. CDR3 length: 12 residues. Here the CDR3 reads CAGQYSNQPQHF. The CDR3 bases are TGTGCCGGGCAGTACAGCAATCAGCCCCAGCATTTT. The whole variable domain, filled in from reference TRBV9 and TRBJ1-5, reads DSGVTQTPKHLITATGQRVTLRCSPRSGDLSVYWYQQSLDQGLQFLIQYYNGEERAKGNILERFSAQQFPDLHSELNLSSLELGDSALYFCAGQYSNQPQHFGDGTRLSIL.

The chain joins TRBV5-5 to TRBJ1-3; no clear D gene. The CDR3 loop spans 14 amino acids. Trimming left V 4 bases short and J 4 bases short, with 12 bases between. The germline gives CDR1 SGHKS, CDR2 YYEKEE (reference sequence). The CDR3 DNA follows: TGTGCCAGCAGCCGACAATTACTGGGAAACACCATATATTTT. Amino acid sequence: CASSRQLLGNTIYF.

This chain uses TRBV27 with TRBJ2-7; D may be TRBD1 (7 bases). CDR1 and CDR2 from the germline V gene are MNHEY and SMNVEV (reference sequence). The V gene lost 2 bases and the J gene lost 4 bases, with 15 bases spanning the gap. This CDR3 has 15 amino acids. The CDR3, as DNA: TGTGCCAGCAGTTTACGCGGGACAGCCCTTTACGAGCAGTACTTC. Translation: CASSLRGTALYEQYF.

This chain joins TRBV5-1 and TRBJ1-1; TRBD1 matches 7 bases. Germline V CDR1 and CDR2: SGHRS, YFSETQ. Losses at the gene ends were 0 bases for V and 5 bases for J; bases not matched to a gene: 10. The CDR3 extends over 16 amino acids. The CDR3 coding sequence is TGCGCCAGCAGCTTGGGTGACAGGGCCTGGATGACTGAAGCTTTCTTT. It translates to CASSLGDRAWMTEAFF. The full variable domain, completed using reference TRBV5-1 and TRBJ1-1, is KAGVTQTPRYLIKTRGQQVTLSCSPISGHRSVSWYQQTPGQGLQFLFEYFSETQRNKGNFPGRFSGRQFSNSRSEMNVSTLELGDSALYLCASSLGDRAWMTEAFFGQGTRLTVV.

V usage is TRBV28 and J usage is TRBJ1-5; 9 nucleotides match TRBD1. Looked up from germline, CDR1 is MDHEN and CDR2 is SYDVKM. The J segment lost 10 bases and the V segment lost 7 bases, leaving 5 bases of the junction unmatched. The CDR3 is made up of 12 amino acids. CDR3 sequence reads: CASNLDRGPQHF. The CDR3 DNA reads as TGTGCCAGCAACCTGGACAGGGGACCCCAGCATTTT.

The genes are TRBV28 and TRBJ2-5; D remains unclear. The germline gives CDR1 MDHEN, CDR2 SYDVKM. CDR3 length: 11 residues. V shed 3 bases and J shed 5 bases, with 4 bases lying between them. This chain's CDR3 is CASSFSETQYF. The CDR3 DNA is TGTGCCAGCAGTTTTTCGGAGACCCAGTACTTC. The entire variable domain, with the rest obtained from reference TRBV28 and TRBJ2-5, is as follows: DVKVTQSSRYLVKRTGEKVFLECVQDMDHENMFWYRQDPGLGLRLIYFSYDVKMKEKGDIPEGYSVSREKKERFSLILESASTNQTSMYLCASSFSETQYFGPGTRLLVL.

This clone has just one count. The chain combines TRBV28 with TRBJ1-2; 7 bases match TRBD1. The CDR3 is 13 amino acids. From germline, CDR1 is MDHEN and CDR2 SYDVKM. The trim removed 7 bases at V and 6 bases at J, leaving 8 bases unmatched. The CDR3 is CASTRGGDHGYTF. The CDR3 DNA reads as TGTGCCAGCACCCGAGGGGGCGATCATGGCTACACCTTC.

The CDR3 reads CASSLRQGATSGNTIYF. CDR3 nucleotides: TGTGCCAGCAGCCTCCGACAGGGGGCAACTTCTGGAAACACCATATATTTT. This chain links TRBV11-3 with TRBJ1-3, with 10 bases that match TRBD1. The V gene's germline CDR1 is SGHNT and CDR2 YENEEA. With V trimmed by 5 bases and J by 1 base, 8 bases remained unmatched. CDR3 length equals 17 residues.

CDR3 nucleotide sequence: TGTGCCAGCAGCTTAGGAGGAGTCCAAGAGACCCAGTACTTC. Protein product: CASSLGGVQETQYF. This chain connects TRBV7-2 to TRBJ2-5, with no clear D. V lost 1 base to trimming and J lost 1 base, with 7 bases between them. This CDR3 is built from 14 residues. Germline CDR1 is SGHTA and CDR2 is FQGNSA.

The chain is built from TRBV7-8 and TRBJ2-5, with a possible D match to TRBD2 (5 bases). V was trimmed by 5 bases and J by 4 bases, leaving 14 bases between them. Germline V lookup: CDR1 SGHVS, CDR2 FQNEAQ. The CDR3 loop spans 14 amino acids. The CDR3 DNA reads as TGTGCCAGCAGCCCAAACGGGGTAAGAGAGACCCAGTACTTC. This encodes CASSPNGVRETQYF.

The V call is TRBV6-1, the J call TRBJ2-7, with 9 bases lining up with TRBD2. CDR1 MNHNS and CDR2 SASEGT come from the germline V gene. Germline trimming cut 2 bases from V and 3 bases from J; bases unmatched to any gene: 8. The CDR3 covers 16 residues. This chain's CDR3 is CASSEPASGMGYEQYF. The DNA of the CDR3 is TGTGCCAGCAGTGAACCCGCTAGCGGGATGGGCTACGAGCAGTACTTC.

V is TRBV7-2 and J is TRBJ2-7, with TRBD1 matching over 9 bases. Losses at the gene ends were 1 base for V and 9 bases for J; bases not matched to a gene: 10. CDR3 length: 15 residues. CDR1 and CDR2 (germline): SGHTA, FQGNSA. The CDR3 coding sequence is TGTGCCAGCAGCTTAGTAGGGACAGGGAGTGTGGTGCAGTACTTC. Its protein product is CASSLVGTGSVVQYF.